This T cell receptor beta chain was found in a study of blood T cell repertoires in COVID-19. Here immunoSEQ multiplex PCR was the method, and the copy in TCRdb shows in-frame clones only, minus some. The repertoire holds about 100,000 clones, with more than 85% as singletons. Trimming took off 4 bases at V and 8 bases at J, with 15 bases between the two ends. There are 14 residues in the CDR3. Germline V gene data show CDR1 as SGHRS and CDR2 as YFSETQ. The chain has TRBV5-1 and TRBJ1-4; D may be TRBD1 (6 bases). The source is a man younger than 35 with acute or convalescent COVID-19. The sequencing input was peripheral blood. DNA of the CDR3: TGCGCCAGCAGCCCTGGACAGTCATCGGAAAAACTGTTTTTT. Translating it yields CASSPGQSSEKLFF.